This TCR beta chain was recovered during a study of Graves' ophthalmopathy and Graves' hyperthyroidism. In the study overall: Hyperthyroidism was classified as stable if no ophthalmopathy occurred within 18 months of follow-up. Study findings and constraints: With just under 90% sensitivity and approximately 79% specificity, a 13-signature model separated ophthalmopathy from stable hyperthyroidism.

Amplification of TCR beta CDR3 regions used RNA transcripts. HTBI-primed first-round RT-PCR preceded second-round multiplex PCR. TCRdb ran MiXCR on the multiplex PCR reads and lists one entry per CDR3 protein. The sample shows 500,000 to 700,000 distinct CDR3 sequences, under 45% of them seen only once. Included hyperthyroidism patients were aged 18 to 65 and newly diagnosed (under 2 months' duration). Other autoimmune diseases, uncontrolled infections, pregnancy or lactation led to the exclusion of patients. This clonotype came up many times. The target antigen is unknown. The V and J ends lost 3 bases and 2 bases respectively, with 5 bases between them. CDR1 is SGHTA and CDR2 is FQGTGA in the germline V gene. This CDR3 region has 13 residues.

The sequencing input was peripheral blood or thyroid tissue (not recorded which). This receptor was obtained from an adult man with Graves' hyperthyroidism. The chain recombines TRBV7-3 with TRBJ1-3, with D unclear. DNA for the CDR3: TGTGCCAGCAGCTTGGCGGCTGGAAACACCATATATTTT. Translation: CASSLAAGNTIYF.